The 15 T cell receptor beta chains presented below share a single source sample, sequenced in a study of early T cells in non-severe SARS-CoV-2 infection. TCRdb fed the 5' RACE reads into MiXCR, producing one record per CDR3 protein. The repertoire consists of tens of thousands of distinct CDR3 sequences, with about 11% occurring once and the leading ten covering less than 3.5%. This material consisted of whole blood, taken at baseline. All receptors come from an adult who was a healthcare worker with PCR-confirmed SARS-CoV-2 infection or an uninfected control (not recorded which).

The chain links TRBV3-1 to TRBJ2-3, with D perhaps matching TRBD1 or TRBD2 (5 bases each). Trimming cost V 3 bases and J 4 bases, with 20 bases left between them. This CDR3 comprises 17 residues. Germline V gene sequence: CDR1 LGHDT, CDR2 YNNKEL (reference sequence). The CDR3 DNA sequence: TGTGCCAGCAGCCATAACCGGGGCGTCCAATTCGCAGATACGCAGTATTTT. It codes for CASSHNRGVQFADTQYF.

The J gene is TRBJ1-1, the V gene TRBV30; possible D gene TRBD1, 5 bases. V lost 2 bases, J lost 1 base, and 11 bases lay in between. Germline V gives CDR1 GTSNPN, CDR2 SVGIG (reference sequence). The CDR3 runs to 14 residues. The DNA for the CDR3 is TGTGCCTGGAGTATGGGGGTCCAGAACACTGAAGCTTTCTTT. It is translated as CAWSMGVQNTEAFF. The variable domain in full, completed from reference TRBV30 and TRBJ1-1, reads SQTIHQWPATLVQPVGSPLSLECTVEGTSNPNLYWYRQAAGRGLQLLFYSVGIGQISSEVPQNLSASRPQDRQFILSSKKLLLSDSGFYLCAWSMGVQNTEAFFGQGTRLTVV.

This clonotype showed up just a few times. The gene calls are TRBV5-4 and TRBJ1-1; TRBD1 is a possible D gene (5 bases). V was trimmed by 3 bases and J by 0 bases, leaving 12 bases between them. Germline V gives CDR1 SGHNT, CDR2 YYREEE (reference sequence). This CDR3 is 15 amino acids long. The CDR3 DNA follows: TGTGCCAGCAGCTGGGCGCGAGGGGTGAACACTGAAGCTTTCTTT. This encodes CASSWARGVNTEAFF.

This clonotype has a count of ten or more. The chain has TRBV30 and TRBJ1-4, with D uncertain. The CDR3 length is 11 residues. Trimming stripped 6 bases from V and 8 bases from J, with 10 bases between. Per the germline V gene, CDR1 is GTSNPN and CDR2 is SVGIG (reference sequence). The CDR3 region has the DNA TGTGCCTGCAACTCCCTCGAAAAACTGTTTTTT. The encoded protein is CACNSLEKLFF.

This clonotype was counted a few times. This chain links TRBV5-5 with TRBJ1-1; D is unclear. CDR1 is SGHKS and CDR2 is YYEKEE in the germline V gene (reference sequence). The length of the CDR3 is 12 residues. V lost 8 bases, J lost 9 bases, and 17 bases lay in between. The CDR3 loop is CASKRTDAQAFF. CDR3 nucleotide sequence: TGTGCCAGTAAAAGGACGGATGCTCAAGCTTTCTTT.

This clonotype was counted ten times or more. The gene calls are TRBV7-6 and TRBJ2-7; maybe TRBD1 (6 bases). The CDR3 has 13 amino acids. The V gene's germline CDR1 is SGHVS and CDR2 FNYEAQ. V lost 5 bases, J lost 6 bases, and 14 bases lay in between. CDR3 amino acids: CASSLHRDGEQYF. CDR3 coding DNA: TGTGCCAGCAGCCTACACAGGGATGGCGAGCAGTACTTC.

The rearrangement joins TRBV5-1 to TRBJ2-7; D may be TRBD1 (6 bases). The CDR3 loop spans 14 amino acids. In germline, CDR1 is SGHRS, CDR2 YFSETQ. Trimming removed 7 bases from V and 0 bases from J, with 14 bases in between. For the CDR3, the DNA is TGCGCCAGCCAGCGCGGACAGTCCTCCTACGAGCAGTACTTC. Translating gives CASQRGQSSYEQYF.

The chain couples TRBV27 to TRBJ1-1; a possible D gene is TRBD1 (5 bases). In germline, CDR1 is MNHEY, CDR2 SMNVEV (reference sequence). V was clipped by 3 bases and J by 1 base, with 12 bases between them. The CDR3 has 15 amino acids. CDR3 nucleotides: TGTGCCAGCAGTTTTCAGGGACGGAAGAACACTGAAGCTTTCTTT. It yields the protein CASSFQGRKNTEAFF.

This clonotype came up many times. This chain joins TRBV7-9 and TRBJ2-7; D may be TRBD1 (5 bases). The CDR3 runs to 12 residues. Trimming stripped 7 bases from V and 5 bases from J, with 12 bases between. In germline, CDR1 is SEHNR, CDR2 FQNEAQ (reference sequence). CDR3 coding DNA: TGTGCCAGCACCCCAGGGTCCGACGAGCAGTACTTC. This translates into CASTPGSDEQYF.

The rearrangement uses TRBV30 and TRBJ2-7; no clear D gene. This CDR3 has 11 residues. Looked up from germline, CDR1 is GTSNPN and CDR2 is SVGIG (reference sequence). The V gene lost 3 bases and the J gene lost 0 bases, with 3 bases spanning the gap. The CDR3 DNA follows: TGTGCCTGGAGACACTCCTACGAGCAGTACTTC. Its translation is CAWRHSYEQYF.

The chain recombines TRBV27 with TRBJ2-7; unclear D gene. Looked up from germline, CDR1 is MNHEY and CDR2 is SMNVEV (reference sequence). V was pared by 8 bases and J by 3 bases, with 17 bases between. CDR3 length: 14 residues. The CDR3 sequence is CASARFSPGYEQYF. DNA for the CDR3: TGTGCCAGCGCCAGATTTAGTCCCGGCTACGAGCAGTACTTC.

This clonotype was seen a few times. The chain couples TRBV19 to TRBJ2-7; no reliable D call. The germline V gene encodes CDR1 LNHDA and CDR2 SQIVND (reference sequence). CDR3 length equals 15 residues. V lost 0 bases, J lost 0 bases, and 9 bases lay in between. The CDR3 DNA reads as TGTGCCAGTAGTATAGACACCGCGAGCTCCTACGAGCAGTACTTC. It yields the protein CASSIDTASSYEQYF. Supplemented by reference TRBV19 and TRBJ2-7, the full variable domain reads DGGITQSPKYLFRKEGQNVTLSCEQNLNHDAMYWYRQDPGQGLRLIYYSQIVNDFQKGDIAEGYSVSREKKESFPLTVTSAQKNPTAFYLCASSIDTASSYEQYFGPGTRLTVT.

This chain uses TRBV12-3 or TRBV12-4 with TRBJ1-1; 12 nucleotides match TRBD1. The CDR3 contains 17 residues. V was pared by 4 bases and J by 5 bases, with 11 bases of the junction left unmatched. The CDR3: CASSSRPGQGARTEAFF. The CDR3 region has the DNA TGTGCCAGCAGTTCACGCCCGGGACAGGGGGCGAGGACTGAAGCTTTCTTT.

This clonotype was counted a few times. The V call is TRBV20-1, the J call TRBJ2-3; D not certain. The CDR3 runs 14 residues. Trimming took off 5 bases at V and 6 bases at J, with 18 bases between the two ends. Germline CDR1 is DFQATT and CDR2 is SNEGSKA (reference sequence). The CDR3 DNA reads TGCAGTGCTGCCTGGGGATCTACGAGGGATACGCAGTATTTT. Translating it yields CSAAWGSTRDTQYF.

This clonotype was picked up a small number of times. The chain uses TRBV6-1 and TRBJ1-1; 7 bases match TRBD1. Germline CDR1 and CDR2: MNHNS and SASEGT. This CDR3 comprises 14 residues. V lost 6 bases to trimming and J lost 1 base; unmatched junction nucleotides: 5. This chain's CDR3 is CASRTTGENTEAFF. CDR3 nucleotides: TGTGCCAGCAGGACTACAGGGGAGAACACTGAAGCTTTCTTT.